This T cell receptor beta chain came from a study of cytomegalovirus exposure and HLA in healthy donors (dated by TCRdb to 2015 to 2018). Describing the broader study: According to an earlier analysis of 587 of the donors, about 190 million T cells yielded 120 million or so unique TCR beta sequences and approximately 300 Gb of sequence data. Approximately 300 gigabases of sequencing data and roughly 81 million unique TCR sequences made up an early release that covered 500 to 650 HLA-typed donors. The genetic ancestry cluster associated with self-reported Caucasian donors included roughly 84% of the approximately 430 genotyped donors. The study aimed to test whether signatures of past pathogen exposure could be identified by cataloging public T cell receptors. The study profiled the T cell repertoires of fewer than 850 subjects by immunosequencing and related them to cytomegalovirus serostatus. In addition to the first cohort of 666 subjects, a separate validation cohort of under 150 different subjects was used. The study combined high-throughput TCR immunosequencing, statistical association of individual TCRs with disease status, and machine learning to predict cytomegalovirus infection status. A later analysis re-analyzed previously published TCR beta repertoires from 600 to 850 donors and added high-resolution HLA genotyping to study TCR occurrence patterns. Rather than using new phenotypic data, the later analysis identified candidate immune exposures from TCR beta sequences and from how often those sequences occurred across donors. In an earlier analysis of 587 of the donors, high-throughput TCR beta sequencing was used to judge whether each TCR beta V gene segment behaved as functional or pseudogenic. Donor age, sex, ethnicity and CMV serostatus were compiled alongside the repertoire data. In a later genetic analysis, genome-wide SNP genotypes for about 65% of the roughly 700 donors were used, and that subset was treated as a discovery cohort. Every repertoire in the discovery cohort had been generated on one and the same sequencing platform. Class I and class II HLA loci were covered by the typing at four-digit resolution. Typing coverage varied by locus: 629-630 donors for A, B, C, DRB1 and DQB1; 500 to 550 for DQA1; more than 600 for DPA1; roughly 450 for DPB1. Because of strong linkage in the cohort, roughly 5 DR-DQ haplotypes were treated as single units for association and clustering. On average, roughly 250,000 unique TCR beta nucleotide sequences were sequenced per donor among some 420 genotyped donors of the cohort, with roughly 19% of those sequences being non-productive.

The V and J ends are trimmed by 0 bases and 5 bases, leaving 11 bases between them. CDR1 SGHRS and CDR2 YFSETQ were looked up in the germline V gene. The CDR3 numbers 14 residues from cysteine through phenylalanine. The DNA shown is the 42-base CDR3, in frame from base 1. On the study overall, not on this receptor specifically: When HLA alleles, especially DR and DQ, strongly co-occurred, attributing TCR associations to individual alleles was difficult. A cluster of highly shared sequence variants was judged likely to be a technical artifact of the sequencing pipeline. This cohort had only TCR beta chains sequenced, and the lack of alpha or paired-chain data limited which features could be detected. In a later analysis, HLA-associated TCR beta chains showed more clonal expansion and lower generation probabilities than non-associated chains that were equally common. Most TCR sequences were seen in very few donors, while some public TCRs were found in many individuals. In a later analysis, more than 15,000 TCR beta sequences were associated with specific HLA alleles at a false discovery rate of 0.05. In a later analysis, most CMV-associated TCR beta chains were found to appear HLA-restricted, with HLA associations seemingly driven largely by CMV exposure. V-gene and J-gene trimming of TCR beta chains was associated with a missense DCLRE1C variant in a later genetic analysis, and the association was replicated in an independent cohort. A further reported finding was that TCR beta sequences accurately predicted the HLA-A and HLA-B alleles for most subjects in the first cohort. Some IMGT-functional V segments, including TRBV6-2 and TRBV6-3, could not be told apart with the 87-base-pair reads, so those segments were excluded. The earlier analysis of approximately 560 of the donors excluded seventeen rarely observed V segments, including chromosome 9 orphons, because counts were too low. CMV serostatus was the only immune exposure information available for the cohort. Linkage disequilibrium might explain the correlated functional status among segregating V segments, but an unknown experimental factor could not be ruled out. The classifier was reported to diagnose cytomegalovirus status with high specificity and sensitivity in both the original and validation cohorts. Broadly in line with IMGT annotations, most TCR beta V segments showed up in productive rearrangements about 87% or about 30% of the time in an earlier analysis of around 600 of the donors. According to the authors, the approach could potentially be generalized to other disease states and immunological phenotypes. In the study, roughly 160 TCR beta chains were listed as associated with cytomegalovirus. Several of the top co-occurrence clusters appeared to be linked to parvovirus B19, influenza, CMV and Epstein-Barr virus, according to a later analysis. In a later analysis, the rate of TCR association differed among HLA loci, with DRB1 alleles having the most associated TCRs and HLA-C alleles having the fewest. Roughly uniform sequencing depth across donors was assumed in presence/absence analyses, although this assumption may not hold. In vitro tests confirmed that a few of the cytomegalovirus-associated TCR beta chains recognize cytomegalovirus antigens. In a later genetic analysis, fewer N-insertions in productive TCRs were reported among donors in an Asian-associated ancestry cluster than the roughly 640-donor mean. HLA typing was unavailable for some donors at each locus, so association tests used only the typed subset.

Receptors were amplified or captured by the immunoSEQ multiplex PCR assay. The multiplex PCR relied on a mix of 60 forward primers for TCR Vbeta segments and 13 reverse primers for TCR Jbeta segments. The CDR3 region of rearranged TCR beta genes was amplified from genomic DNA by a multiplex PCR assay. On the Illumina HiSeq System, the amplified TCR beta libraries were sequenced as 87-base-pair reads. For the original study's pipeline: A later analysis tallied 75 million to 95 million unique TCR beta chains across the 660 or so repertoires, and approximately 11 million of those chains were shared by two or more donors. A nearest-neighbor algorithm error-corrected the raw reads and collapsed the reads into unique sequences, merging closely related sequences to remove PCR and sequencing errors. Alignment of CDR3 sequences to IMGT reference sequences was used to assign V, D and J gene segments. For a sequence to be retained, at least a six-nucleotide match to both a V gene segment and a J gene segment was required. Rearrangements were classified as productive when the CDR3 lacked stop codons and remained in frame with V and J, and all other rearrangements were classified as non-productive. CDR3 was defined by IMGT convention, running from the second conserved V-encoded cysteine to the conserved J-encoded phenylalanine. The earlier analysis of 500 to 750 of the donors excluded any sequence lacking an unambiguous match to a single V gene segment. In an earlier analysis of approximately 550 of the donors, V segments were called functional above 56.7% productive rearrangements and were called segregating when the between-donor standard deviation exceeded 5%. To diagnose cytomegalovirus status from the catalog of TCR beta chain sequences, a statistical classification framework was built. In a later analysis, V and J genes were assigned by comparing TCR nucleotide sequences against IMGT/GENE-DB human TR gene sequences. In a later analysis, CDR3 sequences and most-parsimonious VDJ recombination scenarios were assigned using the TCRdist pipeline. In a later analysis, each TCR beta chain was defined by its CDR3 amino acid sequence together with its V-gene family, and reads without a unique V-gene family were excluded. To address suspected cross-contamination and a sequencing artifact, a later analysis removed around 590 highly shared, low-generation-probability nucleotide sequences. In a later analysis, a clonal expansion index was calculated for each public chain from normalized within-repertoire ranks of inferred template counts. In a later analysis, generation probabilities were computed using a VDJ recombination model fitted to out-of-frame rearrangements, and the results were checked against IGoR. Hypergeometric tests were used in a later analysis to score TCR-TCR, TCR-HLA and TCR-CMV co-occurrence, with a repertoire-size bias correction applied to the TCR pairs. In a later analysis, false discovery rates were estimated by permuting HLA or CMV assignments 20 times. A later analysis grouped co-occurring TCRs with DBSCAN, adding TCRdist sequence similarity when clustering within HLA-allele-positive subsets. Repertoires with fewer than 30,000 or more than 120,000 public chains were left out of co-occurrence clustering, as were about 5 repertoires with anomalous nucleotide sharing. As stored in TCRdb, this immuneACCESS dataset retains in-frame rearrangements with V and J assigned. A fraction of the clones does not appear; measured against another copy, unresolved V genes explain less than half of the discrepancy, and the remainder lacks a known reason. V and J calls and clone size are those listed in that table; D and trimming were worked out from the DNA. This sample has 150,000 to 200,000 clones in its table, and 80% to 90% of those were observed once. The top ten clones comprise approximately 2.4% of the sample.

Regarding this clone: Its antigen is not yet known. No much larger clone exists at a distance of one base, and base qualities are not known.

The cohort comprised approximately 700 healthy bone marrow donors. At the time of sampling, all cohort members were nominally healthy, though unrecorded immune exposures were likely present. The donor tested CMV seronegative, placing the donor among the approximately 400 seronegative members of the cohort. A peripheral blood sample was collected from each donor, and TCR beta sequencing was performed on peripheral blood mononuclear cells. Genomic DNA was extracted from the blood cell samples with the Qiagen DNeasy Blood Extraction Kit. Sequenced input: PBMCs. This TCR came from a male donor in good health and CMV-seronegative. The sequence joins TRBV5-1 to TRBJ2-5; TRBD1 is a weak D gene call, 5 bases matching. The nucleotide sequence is TGCGCCAGCAGCTTGGAAGGGGCCGGGGAGACCCAGTACTTC. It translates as CASSLEGAGETQYF.